This T cell receptor beta chain was identified in a study of cytomegalovirus exposure and HLA in healthy donors. The PCR used 60 Vbeta and 13 Jbeta primers. Source study methods: Unique TCR beta chains totaled some 80 million in a later count, with around 12 million of them shared. TCRdb's copy holds only in-frame clones and misses some; the assay was immunoSEQ multiplex PCR. Clonal size and the V and J genes are those of that table, whereas D and trimming came from the DNA. The sample yields 60,000 to 70,000 clones, about 80% seen once. Study results and caveats: TCR beta V- and J-gene trimming, according to a later analysis, was linked to a missense DCLRE1C variant. More clonal expansion characterized HLA-associated TCR beta chains than equally common others in a later analysis. Most sequenced TCRs were rare (though some public TCRs occurred in many donors).

The CDR3 is 14 residues long. The germline gives CDR1 SEHNR, CDR2 FQNEAQ (reference sequence). With 5 bases removed from V and 1 base from J, the gap between germline ends came to 11 bases. On this clone itself: The antigen is undetermined.

The V call is TRBV7-9, the J call TRBJ1-1; TRBD1 might be the D (5 bases). The origin of this receptor is a woman aged 25-40 years in good health and CMV-seronegative. Sequenced material: PBMCs. The CDR3 DNA is TGTGCCAGCAGCCGGCAGGGAGGGAACACTGAAGCTTTCTTT. Translation gives CASSRQGGNTEAFF.